This TCR beta chain was recorded in a study of T cell repertoires in cytomegalovirus infection. Study background: Public TCR beta signatures provided an indication of both CMV infection and a matching HLA type.

MiXCR, run by TCRdb on the reads, gives a single entry per CDR3 protein. Of about 890,000 distinct CDR3 sequences in the sample, more than 25% were seen once. Comment on this clonotype: Its specificity is unknown.

Overall study findings and caveats: Totalled public TCR beta family frequency picked out people who carried CMV plus the relevant HLA.

This CDR3 contains 16 residues. Losses at the gene ends were 4 bases for V and 6 bases for J; bases not matched to a gene: 11. Germline CDR1 SNHLY, CDR2 FYNNEI. V gene TRBV2 combines with J gene TRBJ2-3, with 9 bases lining up with TRBD1. The clonotype originates from a human donor in good health (CMV status not recorded). Some clones in this sample may be carry-over from other donors' samples. The sequencing here drew on cultured CD8+ T cells from PBMCs, taken from culture after CMV antigen stimulation. The CDR3 protein is CASSGRQGDRTDTQYF. CDR3 in DNA: TGTGCCAGCAGTGGCCGACAGGGGGATAGGACGGATACGCAGTATTTT.